Listed below are T cell receptor beta chains from one sample, sequenced in a study of T cell repertoires in cytomegalovirus infection. TCRdb used MiXCR to reprocess the reads, holding one entry per CDR3 protein. Of 400,000 to 550,000 distinct CDR3 sequences listed, 10% to 12% are singletons. Material: PBMCs. The receptor set was obtained from a human donor in good health (CMV status not recorded). Some clones in this sample may be carry-over from other donors' samples. Both conserved end residues are part of each CDR3. A D gene is named only where the DNA matches it firmly. Some rows mark clone size as missing; the rest say once, few, many or name a class of expanded clone.

TRBJ2-7 | - | - | TRBV20-1 | TGCAGTGCTAGACTCTCCGATTACGAGCAGTACTTC | CSARLSDYEQYF
TRBJ2-1 | TRBD2 | many | TRBV28 | TGTGCCAGCAGTCCTACGGTGTTAAAGACCCTACGGGAGGGCCGGGGGGTGCAGTTCTTC | CASSPTVLKTLREGRGVQFF
TRBJ2-2 | TRBD2 | few | TRBV20-1 | TGCAGTGCTAGGGAAGCGGGAGTTGACACCGGGGAGCTGTTTTTT | CSAREAGVDTGELFF
TRBJ1-5 | - | - | TRBV20-1 | TGCAGTGCTAGGAAGGGGAATCAGCCCCAGCATTTT | CSARKGNQPQHF
TRBJ1-5 | - | many | TRBV12-3/TRBV12-4 | TGTGCATCAGACCAGAGTAGCAATCAGCCCCAGCATTTT | CASDQSSNQPQHF
TRBJ2-7 | - | few | TRBV2 | TGTGCCAGCAGTGAAGCGCCACAGGACTACGAGCAGTACTTC | CASSEAPQDYEQYF
TRBJ1-5 | - | many | TRBV7-2 | TGTGCCAGCAGCTTAGGGGGCGTAGGGCCCCAGCATTTT | CASSLGGVGPQHF
TRBJ2-3 | TRBD2 | once | TRBV29-1 | TGCAGCGTTGAGGCTAGCGGGGAAGATAGCACAGATACGCAGTATTTT | CSVEASGEDSTDTQYF
TRBJ2-3 | - | many | TRBV7-2 | TGTGCCAGCAGCTTCGGAGGGGGAGGGCCAGATACGCAGTATTTT | CASSFGGGGPDTQYF
TRBJ2-3 | - | - | TRBV20-1 | TGCAGTGTGGGAGGGGGAGGAGTCACAGATACGCAGTATTTT | CSVGGGGVTDTQYF
TRBJ2-3 | TRBD1 | many | TRBV20-1 | TGCAGTGCGTCCGGACAGGGGACCTCAGATACGCAGTATTTT | CSASGQGTSDTQYF
TRBJ2-2 | - | many | TRBV11-2 | TGTGCCAGCAGCCCGGGTTTTGGCGGGGAGCTGTTTTTT | CASSPGFGGELFF
TRBJ1-2 | - | - | TRBV20-1 | TGCAGTGCTAGGGGAATCTACACCTTC | CSARGIYTF
TRBJ1-2 | - | many | TRBV7-8 | TGTGCCAGCAGCTTAGAAGGGACGGATACTCTCTATGGCTACACCTTC | CASSLEGTDTLYGYTF
TRBJ1-2 | - | many | TRBV6-5 | TGTGCCAGCAGTTACACTACGGGGTATGGCTACACCTTC | CASSYTTGYGYTF
TRBJ2-3 | TRBD2 | - | TRBV11-2 | TGTGCCCGCAGCACCGGGACTAGCGGGGGAGGGGTGGATACGCAGTATTTT | CARSTGTSGGGVDTQYF
TRBJ2-3 | TRBD2 | many | TRBV29-1 | TGCAGCGTGGGGGTTCGGACTAGCGGGAGCACAGATACGCAGTATTTT | CSVGVRTSGSTDTQYF
TRBJ2-7 | - | - | TRBV6-5 | TGTGCCAGCAGTCACGCGTCGGGTGAGCAGTACTTC | CASSHASGEQYF
TRBJ1-1 | - | few | TRBV28 | TGTGCCAGCAGTATAAGGGCAGGGAACACTGAAGCTTTCTTT | CASSIRAGNTEAFF
TRBJ2-1 | - | many | TRBV7-3 | TGTGCCAGCAGCTTAAACGCAGGGGCCGATGAGCAGTTCTTC | CASSLNAGADEQFF
TRBJ2-1 | TRBD2 | few | TRBV4-1 | TGCGCCAGCAGCCAAGACGAGACTAGCGGGAGGAATGAGCAGTTCTTC | CASSQDETSGRNEQFF
TRBJ2-1 | TRBD2 | many | TRBV7-2 | TGTGCCAGCAGCTTAGGTGCGGGAGGGCCCTTCAGTGAGCAGTTCTTC | CASSLGAGGPFSEQFF
TRBJ2-4 | - | many | TRBV2 | TGTGCCAGCAGTGATTCCCGACAGAAAAACATTCAGTACTTC | CASSDSRQKNIQYF
TRBJ2-4 | - | many | TRBV6-5 | TGTGCCAGCAGTTTTGAGGGGTCCCGAAACATTCAGTACTTC | CASSFEGSRNIQYF
TRBJ1-1 | - | many | TRBV7-9 | TGTGCCAGCAGCACCTTAGGACAGAACACTGAAGCTTTCTTT | CASSTLGQNTEAFF
TRBJ1-4 | TRBD1 | - | TRBV2 | TGTGCCAGCAGTGCGCTGTGGGGACAGGATGAAAAACTGTTTTTT | CASSALWGQDEKLFF
TRBJ1-1 | - | many | TRBV28 | TGTGCCAGCAGTTTAATTACGGGCAGGGGAGCTTTCTTT | CASSLITGRGAFF
TRBJ1-5 | TRBD1 | few | TRBV4-2 | TGTGCCAGCAGCCAAGCCTTTCGCGGGACAGGTCAGCCCCAGCATTTT | CASSQAFRGTGQPQHF
TRBJ2-1 | - | - | TRBV5-5 | TGTGCCAGCAGCTTGGCGCCGGTAGTCTATGAGCAGTTCTTC | CASSLAPVVYEQFF
TRBJ2-7 | - | many | TRBV7-9 | TGTGCCAGCAGCTCCGGGACGGCCACCTACGAGCAGTACTTC | CASSSGTATYEQYF
TRBJ2-1 | - | many | TRBV7-8 | TGTGCCACCACGAGGGGGGGGGGCGCCGACAATGAGCAGTTCTTC | CATTRGGGADNEQFF
TRBJ1-2 | - | - | TRBV11-2 | TGTGCCAGCAGCTTAGTCGCAGCCAGGCCTAACTATGGCTACACCTTC | CASSLVAARPNYGYTF
TRBJ2-7 | - | - | TRBV9 | TGTGCCAGCAGCATCAACAGGGAATCCTACGAGCAGTACTTC | CASSINRESYEQYF
TRBJ2-1 | TRBD1 | - | TRBV9 | TGTGCCAGCAGCGTAGATGGGACAGGGAACAATGAGCAGTTCTTC | CASSVDGTGNNEQFF
TRBJ2-2 | - | - | TRBV3-1 | TGTGCCAGCAGCCATAGTAAGGACACCGGGGAGCTGTTTTTT | CASSHSKDTGELFF
TRBJ2-3 | - | many | TRBV28 | TGTGCCAGCACCCTGATTGGGACCTCGCCTGATACGCAGTATTTT | CASTLIGTSPDTQYF
TRBJ2-7 | - | - | TRBV28 | TGTGCCAGCAGCCTACGGGACCGCTACGAGCAGTACTTC | CASSLRDRYEQYF
TRBJ1-2 | TRBD1 | many | TRBV5-1 | TGCGCCAGCAGCTCGACAGGGCGGACCTATGGCTACACCTTC | CASSSTGRTYGYTF
TRBJ2-5 | TRBD2 | many | TRBV11-2 | TGTGCCAGCAGCTTAGTGGAGCGGGGGGGGGAGACCCAGTACTTC | CASSLVERGGETQYF
TRBJ1-1 | TRBD1 | many | TRBV11-1 | TGTGCCAGCAGCTTAGCTCGTGTCGACAGGGGACGGTTGGAAACTGAAGCTTTCTTT | CASSLARVDRGRLETEAFF
TRBJ1-1 | - | few | TRBV4-2 | TGTGCCAGCAGCCAGTTCGCAGGGAATATGAACACTGAAGCTTTCTTT | CASSQFAGNMNTEAFF
TRBJ1-5 | TRBD1 | many | TRBV23-1 | TGCGCCAGCAGTCGGACAGGGTTTGATCAGCCCCAGCATTTT | CASSRTGFDQPQHF
TRBJ1-5 | - | many | TRBV7-8 | TGTGCCAGCAGCAACAGGGACCTAACGCAGCCCCAGCATTTT | CASSNRDLTQPQHF
TRBJ2-7 | TRBD1 | many | TRBV6-1 | TGTGCCAGCAGTCAACCTGGGGACAGGGTAGGCGAGCAGTACTTC | CASSQPGDRVGEQYF
TRBJ1-3 | TRBD1 | - | TRBV10-3 | TGTGCCATCAGTGGCAGGGGGCCAAGCTCTGGAAACACCATATATTTT | CAISGRGPSSGNTIYF
TRBJ1-1 | TRBD1 | - | TRBV29-1 | TGCAGCGTTGGACAGGGCGGGAACACTGAAGCTTTCTTT | CSVGQGGNTEAFF
TRBJ1-4 | - | many | TRBV20-1 | TGCAGTGCTAGAGAAGGGGCAAAGGATGAAAAACTGTTTTTT | CSAREGAKDEKLFF
TRBJ1-1 | - | many | TRBV7-6 | TGTGCCAGCAGCTACAGTCCCTCCGGGGGGACTGAAGCTTTCTTT | CASSYSPSGGTEAFF
TRBJ1-2 | TRBD1 | - | TRBV3-1 | TGTGCCAGCAGCCCCTCGGGACAGGGAGGGGGCTACACCTTC | CASSPSGQGGGYTF
TRBJ2-1 | TRBD2 | many | TRBV9 | TGTGCCAGCAGCGTAGGCCTAGCGGGCTCCTACAATGAGCAGTTCTTC | CASSVGLAGSYNEQFF
TRBJ1-1 | TRBD1 | - | TRBV30 | TGTGCCTTCGTGACAGGGAGGGTCACTGAAGCTTTCTTT | CAFVTGRVTEAFF